This T cell receptor (beta chain) was identified during a study of blood T cell repertoires in COVID-19. Background on the study: Material from acute and convalescent COVID-19 was sourced from the United States, Italy and Spain.

Enrollees, about 18 to 90 years old, lived in around 23 US areas. Cohorts were assigned according to the clinical history that participants reported. Authors' processing steps: For nucleated cells, counts were estimated from reference gene primer amplification. TCRdb's copy holds only in-frame clones and misses some; the assay was immunoSEQ multiplex PCR. V and J calls and clone size come straight from that table; D and trimming were deduced from the DNA. In the table there are almost 250,000 clones, about 82% of which are singletons. The V gene's germline CDR1 is SGHTA and CDR2 FQGNSA. The CDR3 has 17 residues. V lost 2 bases, J lost 0 bases, and 16 bases lay in between.

J is TRBJ1-2 and V is TRBV7-2; no reliable D call. This receptor was obtained from a woman in her 50s with acute COVID-19. Material for sequencing was PBMCs or T cells enriched from blood (not recorded which). Written as DNA, the CDR3 is TGTGCCAGCAGCTTATTCGTCACGGGAGCCTCTAACTATGGCTACACCTTC. As protein: CASSLFVTGASNYGYTF. The full variable domain, in which reference TRBV7-2 and TRBJ1-2 provide the parts outside the CDR3, is GAGVSQSPSNKVTEKGKDVELRCDPISGHTALYWYRQSLGQGLEFLIYFQGNSAPDKSGLPSDRFSAERTGGSVSTLTIQRTQQEDSAVYLCASSLFVTGASNYGYTFGSGTRLTVV.